The following is a T cell receptor beta chain sequence with its context. Its antigen is currently unknown. This sample is drawn from a study of chemoradiotherapy in HPV16-positive cancers. Study observations and caveats: The functional HPV-specific definition rests on just a couple of HPV16-positive patients. For HPV16-positive patients, expanding HPV-responsive T cells associated with longer recurrence-free survival.

Repertoires were sampled repeatedly during chemoradiotherapy. The table came from immunoSEQ multiplex PCR; TCRdb's copy has only in-frame clones and leaves some out. The table records about 4,600 clones, 75% to 90% of them present only once. V lost 2 bases to trimming and J lost 4 bases; unmatched junction nucleotides: 4. Germline lookup yields CDR1 MNHNS and CDR2 SASEGT. There are 14 residues in the CDR3. The TCR sequence derives from a human donor with HPV-associated anogenital cancer. The V call is TRBV6-1, the J call TRBJ1-1, with 7 bases fitting TRBD1. Sample: tumor tissue, taken from a patient who underwent chemoradiotherapy. CDR3 residues: CASSEHDRATEAFF. The CDR3 nucleotides are TGTGCCAGCAGTGAACACGACAGGGCCACTGAAGCTTTCTTT.